This TCR beta chain was observed in a study of regulatory T cells in long-lasting Graves disease. Specified time point: persistent/refractory GD, antithyroid drugs over 5 years with positive TRAb. PBMC-derived RNA was used for the TCR library. Patients came through an endocrinology department, and that department was in Xi'an, China. The V gene lost 6 bases and the J gene lost 7 bases, with 9 bases spanning the gap. The CDR3 loop spans 11 amino acids. On this clonotype itself: Its antigen remains unknown.

General study findings and limits: TCR diversity was lower in persistent Graves' patients than in newly diagnosed ones. Segments TRBV28, TRBJ1-2 and TRBJ2-5 showed preferential usage in persistent disease. Limited samples may have lowered accuracy.

TCR beta libraries were built with iRepertoire HTBI primers and Arm-PCR of CDR3 regions. TCRdb independently ran MiXCR on the multiplex PCR reads; one entry per CDR3 protein. The sample lists a few hundred thousand distinct CDR3 sequences; about a quarter were seen once. This sequence was found in a female donor with Graves disease. This chain connects TRBV12-3 or TRBV12-4 to TRBJ2-5; unclear D gene. Sequences were derived from peripheral blood mononuclear cells (PBMCs), sampled when the disease was refractory, from a patient treated with antithyroid drugs. As DNA, the CDR3 is TGTGCCAGCAGGTTGAAAGGGACCCAGTACTTC. Its protein product is CASRLKGTQYF.